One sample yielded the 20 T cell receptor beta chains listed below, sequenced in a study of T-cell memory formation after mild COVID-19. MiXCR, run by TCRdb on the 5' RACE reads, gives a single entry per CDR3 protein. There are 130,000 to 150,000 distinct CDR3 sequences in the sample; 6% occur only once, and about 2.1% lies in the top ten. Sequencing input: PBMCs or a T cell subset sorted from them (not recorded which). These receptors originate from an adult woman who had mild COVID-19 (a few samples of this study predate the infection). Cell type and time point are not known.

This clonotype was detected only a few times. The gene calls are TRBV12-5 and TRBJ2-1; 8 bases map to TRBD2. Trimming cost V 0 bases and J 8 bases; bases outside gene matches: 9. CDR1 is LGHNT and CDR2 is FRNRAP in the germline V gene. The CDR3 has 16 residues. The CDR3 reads CASGLVHGRAVDEQFF. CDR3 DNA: TGTGCTAGTGGTTTGGTACACGGGAGGGCTGTCGATGAGCAGTTCTTC.

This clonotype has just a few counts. The CDR3 DNA is TGTGCCAGCAACGAGGGACAGGGGGCTGATCAGCCCCAGCATTTT. This codes for CASNEGQGADQPQHF. The chain uses TRBV6-6 and TRBJ1-5; 12 bases map to TRBD1. The ends lost 7 bases at V and 5 bases at J; junction bases unmatched: 6. The germline gives CDR1 MNHNY, CDR2 SVGAGI (reference sequence). CDR3 size: 15 residues.

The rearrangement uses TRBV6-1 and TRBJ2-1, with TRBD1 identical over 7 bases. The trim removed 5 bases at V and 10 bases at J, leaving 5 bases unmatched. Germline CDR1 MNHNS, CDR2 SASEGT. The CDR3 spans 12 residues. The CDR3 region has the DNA TGTGCCAGCAGTTCGGACAGGCCGGAGCAGTTCTTC. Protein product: CASSSDRPEQFF.

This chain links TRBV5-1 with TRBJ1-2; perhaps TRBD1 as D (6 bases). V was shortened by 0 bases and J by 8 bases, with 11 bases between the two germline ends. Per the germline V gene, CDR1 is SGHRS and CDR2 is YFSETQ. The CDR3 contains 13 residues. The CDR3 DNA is TGCGCCAGCAGCTTGGCCGGGACAAAAGGCTACACCTTC. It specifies CASSLAGTKGYTF.

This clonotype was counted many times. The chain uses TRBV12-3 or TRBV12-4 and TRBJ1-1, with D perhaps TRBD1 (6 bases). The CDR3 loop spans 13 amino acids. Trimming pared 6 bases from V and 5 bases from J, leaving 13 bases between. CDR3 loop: CASRKTQGTEAFF. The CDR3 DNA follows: TGTGCCAGCAGAAAGACCCAGGGGACTGAAGCTTTCTTT.

The chain's CDR3 is CASRNGTARNQPQHF. In nucleotides, the CDR3 is TGTGCCAGCAGAAATGGGACAGCTCGTAATCAGCCCCAGCATTTT. The rearrangement uses TRBV12-3 or TRBV12-4 and TRBJ1-5, with 7 bases matching TRBD1. This CDR3 contains 15 residues. The V and J ends lost 6 bases and 4 bases, in that order; junction bases with no gene match: 9.

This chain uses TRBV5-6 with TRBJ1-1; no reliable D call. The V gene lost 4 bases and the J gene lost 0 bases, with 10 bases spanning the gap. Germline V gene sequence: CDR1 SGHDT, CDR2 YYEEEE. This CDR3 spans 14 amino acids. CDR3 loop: CASSGRLVNTEAFF. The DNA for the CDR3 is TGTGCCAGCAGCGGCCGTTTGGTGAACACTGAAGCTTTCTTT.

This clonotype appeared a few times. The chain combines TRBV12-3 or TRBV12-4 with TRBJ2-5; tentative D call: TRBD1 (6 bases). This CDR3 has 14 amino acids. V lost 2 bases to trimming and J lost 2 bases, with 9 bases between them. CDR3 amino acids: CASSLTQGQETQYF. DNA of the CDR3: TGTGCCAGCAGTTTAACTCAGGGGCAAGAGACCCAGTACTTC.

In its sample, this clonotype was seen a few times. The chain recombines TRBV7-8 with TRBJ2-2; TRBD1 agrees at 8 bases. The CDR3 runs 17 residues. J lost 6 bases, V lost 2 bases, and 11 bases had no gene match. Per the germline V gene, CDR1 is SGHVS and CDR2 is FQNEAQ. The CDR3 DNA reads TGTGCCAGCAGCTTAAGTCCGGACAGGGTCATCTCCGGGGAGCTGTTTTTT. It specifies CASSLSPDRVISGELFF.

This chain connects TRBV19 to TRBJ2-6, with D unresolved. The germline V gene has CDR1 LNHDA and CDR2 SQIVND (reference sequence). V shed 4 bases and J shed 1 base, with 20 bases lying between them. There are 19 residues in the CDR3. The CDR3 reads CASSKRVQPLRSGANVLTF. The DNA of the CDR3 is TGTGCCAGTAGTAAACGGGTACAGCCCCTCCGGTCTGGGGCCAACGTCCTGACTTTC.

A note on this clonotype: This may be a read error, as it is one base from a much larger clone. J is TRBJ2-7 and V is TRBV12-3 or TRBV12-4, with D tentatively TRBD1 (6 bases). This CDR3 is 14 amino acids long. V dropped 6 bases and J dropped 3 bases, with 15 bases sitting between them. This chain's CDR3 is CASRQDSTRYEQYF. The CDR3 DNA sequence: TGTGCCAGCAGACAGGACAGCACGCGCTACGAGCAGTACTTC.

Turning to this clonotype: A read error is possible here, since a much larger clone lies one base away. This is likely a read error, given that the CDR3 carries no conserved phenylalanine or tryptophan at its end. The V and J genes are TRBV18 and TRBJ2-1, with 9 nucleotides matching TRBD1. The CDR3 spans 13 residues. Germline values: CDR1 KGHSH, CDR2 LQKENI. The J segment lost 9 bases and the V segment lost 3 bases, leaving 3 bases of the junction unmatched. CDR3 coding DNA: TGTGCCAGCTCACCGAAGGACAGGGGTGAGCAGTTCTTA. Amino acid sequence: CASSPKDRGEQFL.

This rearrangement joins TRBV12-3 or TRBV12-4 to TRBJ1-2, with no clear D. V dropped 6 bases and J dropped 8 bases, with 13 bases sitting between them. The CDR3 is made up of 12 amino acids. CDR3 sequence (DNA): TGTGCCAGCAGCCCCAGCCACGGGGGCTACACCTTC. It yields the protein CASSPSHGGYTF.

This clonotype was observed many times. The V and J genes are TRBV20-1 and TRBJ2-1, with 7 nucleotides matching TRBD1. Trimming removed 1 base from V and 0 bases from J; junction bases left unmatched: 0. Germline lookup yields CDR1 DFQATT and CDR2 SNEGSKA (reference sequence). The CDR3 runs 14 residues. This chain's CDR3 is CSARGQGSYNEQFF. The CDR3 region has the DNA TGCAGTGCTAGAGGACAGGGCTCCTACAATGAGCAGTTCTTC.

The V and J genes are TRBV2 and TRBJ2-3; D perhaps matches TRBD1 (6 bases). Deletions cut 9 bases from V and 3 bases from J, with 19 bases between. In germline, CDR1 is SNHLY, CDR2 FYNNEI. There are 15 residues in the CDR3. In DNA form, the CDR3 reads TGTGCCAGAGAGACCAGAGGGGGTTATACAGATACGCAGTATTTT. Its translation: CARETRGGYTDTQYF.

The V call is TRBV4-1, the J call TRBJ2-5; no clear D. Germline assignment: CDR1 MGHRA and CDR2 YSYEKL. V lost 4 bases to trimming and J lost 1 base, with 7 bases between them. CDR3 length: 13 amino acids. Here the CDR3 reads CASSLALQETQYF. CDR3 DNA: TGCGCCAGCAGCCTAGCCCTCCAAGAGACCCAGTACTTC.

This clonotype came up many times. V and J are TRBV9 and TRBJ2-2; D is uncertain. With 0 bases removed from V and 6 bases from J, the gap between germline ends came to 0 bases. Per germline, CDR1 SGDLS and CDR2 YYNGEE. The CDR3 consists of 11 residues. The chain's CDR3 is CASSVAGELFF. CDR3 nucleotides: TGTGCCAGCAGCGTAGCCGGGGAGCTGTTTTTT.

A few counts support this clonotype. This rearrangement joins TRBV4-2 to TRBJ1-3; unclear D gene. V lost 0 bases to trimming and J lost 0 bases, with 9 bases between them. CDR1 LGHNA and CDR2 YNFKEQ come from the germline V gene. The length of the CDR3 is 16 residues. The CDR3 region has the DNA TGTGCCAGCAGCCAAGATGGCGGTAGCTCTGGAAACACCATATATTTT. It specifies CASSQDGGSSGNTIYF.

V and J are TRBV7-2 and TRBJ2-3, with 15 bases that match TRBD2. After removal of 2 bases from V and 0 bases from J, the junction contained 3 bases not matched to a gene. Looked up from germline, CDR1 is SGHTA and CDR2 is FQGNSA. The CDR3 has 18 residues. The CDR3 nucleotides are TGTGCCAGCAGCTTAAGGGGACTAGCGGGGGGTAGCACAGATACGCAGTATTTT. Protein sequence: CASSLRGLAGGSTDTQYF. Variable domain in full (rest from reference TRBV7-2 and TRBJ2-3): GAGVSQSPSNKVTEKGKDVELRCDPISGHTALYWYRQSLGQGLEFLIYFQGNSAPDKSGLPSDRFSAERTGGSVSTLTIQRTQQEDSAVYLCASSLRGLAGGSTDTQYFGPGTRLTVL.

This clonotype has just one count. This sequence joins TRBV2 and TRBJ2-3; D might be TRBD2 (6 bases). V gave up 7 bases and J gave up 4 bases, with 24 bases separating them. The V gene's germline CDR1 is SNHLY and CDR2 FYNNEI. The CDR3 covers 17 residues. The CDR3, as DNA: TGTGCCAGCACCGAAGGGTATGGCTCGGGGGAGCCAGATACGCAGTATTTT. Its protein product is CASTEGYGSGEPDTQYF.